This passage covers 22 T cell receptor beta chains from one sample sequenced in a study of a mutant IDH1 vaccine in newly diagnosed glioma. Which antigens these TCRs recognize remains unknown. Profiling relied on immunoSEQ multiplex PCR, and the TCRdb table lists in-frame clones only, not all of them. The sample carries about 40,000 clones, around 76% recorded once. Sample time point: week 23, last vaccination. Vaccination comprised doses that each held 300 ug of mutant IDH1 20-mer peptide, plus topical imiquimod. Material: PBMCs, obtained from a glioma patient whose treatment included an IDH1 peptide vaccine. Source of these receptors: a man in his fifties with glioma.

The genes are TRBV7-3 and TRBJ2-7, with D unclear. V lost 0 bases and J 5 bases, leaving 8 bases between the germline ends. Per the germline V gene, CDR1 is SGHTA and CDR2 is FQGTGA. This CDR3 has 13 amino acids. As DNA, the CDR3 is TGTGCCAGCAGCTTAACGGTGGCGGACGAGCAGTACTTC. It specifies CASSLTVADEQYF.

The chain carries TRBV20-1 and TRBJ2-3; no definite D call. Trimming pared 6 bases from V and 6 bases from J, leaving 10 bases between. Germline V lookup: CDR1 DFQATT, CDR2 SNEGSKA (reference sequence). The CDR3 runs 11 residues. Written as DNA, the CDR3 is TGCAGTGCACGCCCCAGGGATACGCAGTATTTT. Translating gives CSARPRDTQYF.

This clone is a singleton in its sample. The chain links TRBV7-9 to TRBJ2-7, with D perhaps TRBD1 (6 bases). V was cut by 6 bases and J by 4 bases, with 13 bases left in between. The CDR3 extends over 13 amino acids. Germline V gives CDR1 SEHNR, CDR2 FQNEAQ (reference sequence). This chain's CDR3 is CASSYTGSYEQYF. In nucleotides, the CDR3 is TGTGCCAGCAGTTATACAGGGTCTTACGAGCAGTACTTC.

The rearrangement links TRBV5-4 to TRBJ2-1; D call uncertain. V shed 4 bases and J shed 7 bases, with 12 bases lying between them. The CDR3 sequence is 13 residues long. Germline-derived CDR1 and CDR2 are SGHNT and YYREEE (reference sequence). Here the CDR3 DNA reads TGTGCCAGCAGCCCCAAGGTATTGAATGAGCAGTTCTTC. This gives the protein CASSPKVLNEQFF.

The chain uses TRBV5-5 and TRBJ2-7; TRBD1 matches 10 bases. The germline V gene has CDR1 SGHKS and CDR2 YYEKEE (reference sequence). The CDR3 extends over 16 amino acids. Germline trimming cut 0 bases from V and 6 bases from J; bases unmatched to any gene: 9. The CDR3 is CASSLGQGQGYSEQYF. CDR3 nucleotide sequence: TGTGCCAGCAGCTTGGGCCAGGGACAGGGGTATTCCGAGCAGTACTTC.

The chain carries TRBV7-9 and TRBJ2-1; D unresolved. Germline loops: CDR1 SEHNR, CDR2 FQNEAQ (reference sequence). V lost 3 bases and J 9 bases, leaving 9 bases between the germline ends. The CDR3 spans 12 residues. The CDR3 region is CASSFGSLEQFF. Here the CDR3 DNA reads TGTGCCAGCAGCTTCGGCAGCCTTGAGCAGTTCTTC.

In its sample, this clone ranks as medium-sized. This chain links TRBV5-1 with TRBJ1-5, with D unclear. This CDR3 has 14 amino acids. Germline V gives CDR1 SGHRS, CDR2 YFSETQ. V was pared by 0 bases and J by 7 bases, with 11 bases between. The CDR3 sequence: CASSLGTASQPQHF. CDR3 DNA: TGCGCCAGCAGCTTGGGGACGGCTAGCCAGCCCCAGCATTTT.

The chain links TRBV20-1 to TRBJ1-1; D may be TRBD1 (5 bases). The CDR3 covers 10 residues. Looked up from germline, CDR1 is DFQATT and CDR2 is SNEGSKA (reference sequence). Trimming shortened V by 5 bases and J by 9 bases, and 10 bases separated the two germline ends. CDR3 residues: CSAHRQKAFF. The CDR3 DNA reads as TGCAGTGCTCACCGACAGAAAGCTTTCTTT.

This chain uses TRBV2 with TRBJ2-7; a weak D match, TRBD1 (5 bases). The CDR3 totals 13 residues. Trimming took off 10 bases at V and 2 bases at J, with 15 bases between the two ends. From germline, CDR1 is SNHLY and CDR2 FYNNEI. The chain's CDR3 is CANRKTVTYEQYF. CDR3 nucleotides: TGTGCCAACCGAAAGACAGTAACCTACGAGCAGTACTTC.

The J gene is TRBJ1-4, the V gene TRBV2; 7 bases are shared with TRBD1. V lost 5 bases to trimming and J lost 4 bases; unmatched junction nucleotides: 10. The CDR3 loop spans 16 amino acids. Germline lookup yields CDR1 SNHLY and CDR2 FYNNEI. The CDR3 nucleotides are TGTGCCAGCAGTCTCCGCCCAGGGGGAAGTAATGAAAAACTGTTTTTT. Translating it yields CASSLRPGGSNEKLFF. Together with reference TRBV2 and TRBJ1-4, the CDR3 gives the full variable domain: EPEVTQTPSHQVTQMGQEVILRCVPISNHLYFYWYRQILGQKVEFLVSFYNNEISEKSEIFDDQFSVERPDGSNFTLKIRSTKLEDSAMYFCASSLRPGGSNEKLFFGSGTQLSVL.

The chain recombines TRBV7-2 with TRBJ1-2; D not certain. V lost 0 bases to trimming and J lost 7 bases, with 12 bases between them. The CDR3 covers 14 residues. CDR1 and CDR2 (germline): SGHTA, FQGNSA. CDR3 sequence: CASSLADDASGYTF. CDR3 nucleotides: TGTGCCAGCAGCTTAGCGGACGACGCTAGTGGCTACACCTTC. The full variable domain, its missing parts supplied by reference TRBV7-2 and TRBJ1-2, is GAGVSQSPSNKVTEKGKDVELRCDPISGHTALYWYRQSLGQGLEFLIYFQGNSAPDKSGLPSDRFSAERTGGSVSTLTIQRTQQEDSAVYLCASSLADDASGYTFGSGTRLTVV.

The V gene is TRBV6-6, the J gene TRBJ2-7; 9 nucleotides align to TRBD1. In germline, CDR1 is MNHNY, CDR2 SVGAGI (reference sequence). The CDR3 runs 14 residues. V lost 7 bases and J lost 2; bases outside the gene matches: 6. The CDR3 coding sequence is TGTGCCAGCACCGGACAGGGGCTTGCCTACGAGCAGTACTTC. Translated, it gives CASTGQGLAYEQYF.

A word on this clone: Relative to the germline gene, one junction end is altered; a read error may explain this. V and J are TRBV7-7 and TRBJ2-5; D might be TRBD2 (5 bases). The CDR3 runs 15 residues. Germline lookup yields CDR1 SSHAT and CDR2 FNYEAQ (reference sequence). In DNA form, the CDR3 reads TGTGCTAGCAGCTTAGCGAGTGCTGACCAAGAGACCCAGTACTTC. This sequence encodes CASSLASADQETQYF.

This rearrangement joins TRBV14 to TRBJ2-3; tentative D call: TRBD1 (6 bases). The V end was cut by 4 bases, the J end by 3 bases, with 14 bases between. The CDR3 has 15 residues. Germline V gene sequence: CDR1 SGHDN, CDR2 FVKESK. In DNA form, the CDR3 reads TGTGCCAGCAGCCCCTGGTGGACAGCTACAGATACGCAGTATTTT. It encodes CASSPWWTATDTQYF.

This clone was seen only a few times. The V call is TRBV15, the J call TRBJ1-5, with D tentatively TRBD1 (5 bases). V lost 4 bases and J lost 7, with 8 bases in between. The CDR3 is 12 amino acids. Per germline, CDR1 LNHNV and CDR2 YYDKDF (reference sequence). The CDR3: CATSTGYQPQHF. CDR3 sequence (DNA): TGTGCCACCAGCACAGGGTACCAGCCCCAGCATTTT. The full variable domain, with the rest looked up from reference TRBV15 and TRBJ1-5, is DAMVIQNPRYQVTQFGKPVTLSCSQTLNHNVMYWYQQKSSQAPKLLFHYYDKDFNNEADTPDNFQSRRPNTSFCFLDIRSPGLGDTAMYLCATSTGYQPQHFGDGTRLSIL.

The V and J genes are TRBV2 and TRBJ2-1; D is perhaps TRBD2 (6 bases). Germline CDR1 and CDR2: SNHLY and FYNNEI. V gave up 8 bases and J gave up 5 bases, with 10 bases separating them. This CDR3 spans 12 amino acids. As DNA, the CDR3 is TGTGCCAGCGCGGGGCCAAACAATGAGCAGTTCTTC. It is translated as CASAGPNNEQFF.

The gene calls are TRBV6-5 and TRBJ2-7, with no clear D. The CDR3 length is 13 residues. V lost 6 bases and J lost 0, with 9 bases in between. The germline gives CDR1 MNHEY, CDR2 SVGAGI. DNA of the CDR3: TGTGCCAGCAGCCCCGACGGCTCCTACGAGCAGTACTTC. Protein: CASSPDGSYEQYF.

This chain connects TRBV5-1 to TRBJ1-1, with D tentatively TRBD1 (5 bases). CDR1 and CDR2 from the germline V gene are SGHRS and YFSETQ. This CDR3 comprises 15 residues. Trimming took 3 bases from V and 5 from J, leaving 17 bases between them. Here the CDR3 reads CASSSTRTEGTEAFF. Written as DNA, the CDR3 is TGCGCCAGCAGCTCGACTCGGACGGAGGGGACTGAAGCTTTCTTT.

CDR3 amino acids: CASSGQGAGGEKLFF. The DNA of the CDR3 is TGTGCCAGCAGTGGACAGGGGGCGGGAGGGGAAAAACTGTTTTTT. This rearrangement joins TRBV28 to TRBJ1-4; the match to TRBD1 covers 11 bases. Germline V gene data show CDR1 as MDHEN and CDR2 as SYDVKM. The ends lost 5 bases at V and 8 bases at J; junction bases unmatched: 7. The length of the CDR3 is 15 residues.

The chain links TRBV19 to TRBJ2-2; the D is unclear. With 3 bases removed from V and 6 bases from J, the gap between germline ends came to 11 bases. Germline CDR1 reads LNHDA; CDR2 reads SQIVND (reference sequence). This CDR3 is built from 14 residues. CDR3 region: CASSMTNLAGELFF. CDR3 DNA: TGTGCCAGTAGTATGACCAACTTGGCCGGGGAGCTGTTTTTT.

The chain recombines TRBV6-1 with TRBJ2-3; no reliable D call. The ends were cut back, 7 bases at V and 6 bases at J, with 8 bases in the middle. CDR3 length equals 11 residues. Germline CDR1 reads MNHNS; CDR2 reads SASEGT. The CDR3 region is CASKDVDTQYF. The CDR3 DNA reads TGTGCCAGCAAAGACGTGGATACGCAGTATTTT.

This clone was observed once. The genes are TRBV20-1 and TRBJ2-3, with no clear D. The CDR3 consists of 11 residues. In germline, CDR1 is DFQATT, CDR2 SNEGSKA (reference sequence). The V end lost 7 bases, the J end lost 2 bases, and 7 bases lay between the germline ends. CDR3 loop: CSVSSTDTQYF. CDR3 DNA: TGCAGTGTTTCCTCCACAGATACGCAGTATTTT.